This TCR beta chain was recovered during a study of shared clonotypes between healthy human individuals. Across the whole study: Each donor contributed plates that comprised three CD4 naive, three CD4 memory, two CD8 naive and one CD8 memory.

V shed 0 bases and J 11 bases; nucleotides not matched to a gene: 0. The CDR3 loop spans 12 amino acids. Germline V gene data show CDR1 as SGHVS and CDR2 as FNYEAQ. Generated by immunoSEQ multiplex PCR, the TCRdb table keeps only in-frame clones and is missing some. The sample includes roughly 1 million clones, about 75% seen only once; the top ten take less than 1.5%. A remark on this clone: Its antigen is unidentified.

There were only Caucasian adults among the donors, and all lived in Nashville, Tennessee. Study conclusions and caveats: Researchers sampled only blood; tissue repertoires likely differ.

This receptor was identified in a man between 18 and 35 years old in good health. This rearrangement joins TRBV7-6 to TRBJ1-4, with TRBD1 matching 7 bases. Sequenced material: memory CD4+ T cells sorted from blood. Subset: CD45RA-negative fraction. CDR3 region: CASSLARGKLFF. CDR3 DNA: TGTGCCAGCAGCTTAGCCAGGGGGAAACTGTTTTTT. The variable domain in full, completed from reference TRBV7-6 and TRBJ1-4, reads GAGVSQSPRYKVTKRGQDVALRCDPISGHVSLYWYRQALGQGPEFLTYFNYEAQQDKSGLPNDRFSAERPEGSISTLTIQRTEQRDSAMYRCASSLARGKLFFGSGTQLSVL.